This record concerns one TCR beta chain sequence. The antigen is unknown. V lost 2 bases to trimming and J lost 9 bases; unmatched junction nucleotides: 2. There are 13 residues in the CDR3. Germline lookup yields CDR1 MRHNA and CDR2 SNTAGT. The record originates from a study of cytomegalovirus exposure and HLA in healthy donors. Findings and limits, study-wide: Accounts indicate the classifier identified cytomegalovirus status with strong specificity and sensitivity. In a later analysis, common viral pathogens appeared linked to several of the most significant clusters. Specificity for CMV antigens was confirmed in vitro for a few of the CMV-associated chains. In a later analysis, a missense DCLRE1C variant was linked to TCR beta V- and J-gene trimming.

The PCR employed 60 Vbeta primers together with 13 Jbeta primers. The method was immunoSEQ multiplex PCR; TCRdb's version includes in-frame clones alone and lacks a portion of them. The sample carries tens of thousands of clones, over 60% recorded once. Material for sequencing was PBMCs. The V gene is TRBV6-4, the J gene TRBJ2-3, with 10 bases aligning to TRBD1. The source of this sequence is a male donor in good health and CMV-seropositive. As DNA, the CDR3 is TGTGCCAGCAGTGACCGGACAGGGGGAACGCAGTATTTT. Residues: CASSDRTGGTQYF.